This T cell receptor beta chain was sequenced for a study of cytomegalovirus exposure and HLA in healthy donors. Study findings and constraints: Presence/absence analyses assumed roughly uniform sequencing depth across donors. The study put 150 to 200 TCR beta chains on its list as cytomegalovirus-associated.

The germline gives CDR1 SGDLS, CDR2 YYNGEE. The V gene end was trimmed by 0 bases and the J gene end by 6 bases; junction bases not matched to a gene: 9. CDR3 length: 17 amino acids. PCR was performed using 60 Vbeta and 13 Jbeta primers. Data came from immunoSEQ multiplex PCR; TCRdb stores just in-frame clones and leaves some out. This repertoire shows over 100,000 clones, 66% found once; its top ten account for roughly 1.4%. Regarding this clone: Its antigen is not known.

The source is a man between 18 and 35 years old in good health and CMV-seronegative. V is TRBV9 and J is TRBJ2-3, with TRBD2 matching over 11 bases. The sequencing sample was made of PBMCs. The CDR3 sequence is CASSVGATSGVRDTQYF. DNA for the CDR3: TGTGCCAGCAGCGTAGGTGCGACTAGCGGGGTCCGTGATACGCAGTATTTT. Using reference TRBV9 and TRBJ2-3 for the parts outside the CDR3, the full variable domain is DSGVTQTPKHLITATGQRVTLRCSPRSGDLSVYWYQQSLDQGLQFLIQYYNGEERAKGNILERFSAQQFPDLHSELNLSSLELGDSALYFCASSVGATSGVRDTQYFGPGTRLTVL.